The rows below give T cell receptor beta chains drawn from one sample of a study of breast tumors, draining lymph nodes, adjacent tissues. TCRdb re-derived calls from the multiplex PCR reads in MiXCR, one entry per CDR3 protein. The table records more than 100,000 distinct CDR3 sequences, around 20% of them present only once. The sample was axillary lymph node tissue. The receptors were sampled from a female donor with breast cancer. Some clones in this sample may be carry-over from other donors' samples. Both conserved end residues are part of each CDR3. The D gene is left open where the match is weak. Where a row states a size, it is once, few, many or the class of an expanded clone; other rows omit it.

d_gene: TRBD2
abundance: .
v_gene: TRBV15
j_gene: TRBJ2-1
CDR3nt: TGTGCCACCAGCCGTCCGGGACTAGCTTACAATGAGCAGTTCTTC
CDR3aa: CATSRPGLAYNEQFF

d_gene: .
abundance: once
v_gene: TRBV3-1
j_gene: TRBJ2-5
CDR3nt: TGTGCCAGCTCCCGGTTGGGGGGCCGAGAGACCCAGTACTTC
CDR3aa: CASSRLGGRETQYF

d_gene: .
abundance: few
v_gene: TRBV6-1
j_gene: TRBJ2-1
CDR3nt: TGTGCCAGCAGTGAACCAGACAGGTTCAATGAGCAGTTCTTC
CDR3aa: CASSEPDRFNEQFF

d_gene: TRBD2
abundance: many
v_gene: TRBV24-1
j_gene: TRBJ2-1
CDR3nt: TGTGCCACCAGTGATTTGAAACCTGGCGGGAGGGCCGTAAATGAGCAGTTCTTC
CDR3aa: CATSDLKPGGRAVNEQFF

d_gene: TRBD2
abundance: many
v_gene: TRBV9
j_gene: TRBJ2-1
CDR3nt: TGTGCCAGCAGCGTAGCTACTGTGAGACTAGCGGGAATCGGGAGCTCCTACAATGAGCAGTTCTTC
CDR3aa: CASSVATVRLAGIGSSYNEQFF

d_gene: .
abundance: many
v_gene: TRBV9
j_gene: TRBJ2-1
CDR3nt: TGTGCCAGCAGCGTAGTGGCAAACGACCTCAATGAGCAGTTCTTC
CDR3aa: CASSVVANDLNEQFF

d_gene: TRBD1
abundance: many
v_gene: TRBV19
j_gene: TRBJ2-5
CDR3nt: TGTGCCAGTACCCAAGACAGGGCCGGGGAGACCCAGTACTTC
CDR3aa: CASTQDRAGETQYF

d_gene: .
abundance: .
v_gene: TRBV28
j_gene: TRBJ2-2
CDR3nt: TGTGCCAGCGAAGACACCGGGGAGCTGTTTTTT
CDR3aa: CASEDTGELFF

d_gene: TRBD1
abundance: many
v_gene: TRBV20-1
j_gene: TRBJ2-7
CDR3nt: TGCAGTGCTAGAGGTAAACCCGGGACAGGGGGCTACGAGCAGTACTTC
CDR3aa: CSARGKPGTGGYEQYF

d_gene: TRBD2
abundance: .
v_gene: TRBV4-1
j_gene: TRBJ2-1
CDR3nt: TGCGCCGGCAGCCAAGATCTCCGTTTCACCGCTCTAGCGGCCTCCTACAATGAGCAGTTCTTC
CDR3aa: CAGSQDLRFTALAASYNEQFF

d_gene: TRBD2
abundance: few
v_gene: TRBV28
j_gene: TRBJ2-3
CDR3nt: TGTGCCAGCAGCGCCCCTCGCGGGAGCGTAGATACGCAGTATTTT
CDR3aa: CASSAPRGSVDTQYF

d_gene: .
abundance: many
v_gene: TRBV6-1
j_gene: TRBJ2-1
CDR3nt: TGTGCCAGCAGTGAGGGATATAGGGATCGGTTCTTC
CDR3aa: CASSEGYRDRFF

d_gene: .
abundance: .
v_gene: TRBV28
j_gene: TRBJ1-5
CDR3nt: TGTGCCAGCAGCCGTGGGGGAGTTAGCAATCAGCCCCAGCATTTT
CDR3aa: CASSRGGVSNQPQHF

d_gene: TRBD1
abundance: many
v_gene: TRBV20-1
j_gene: TRBJ2-5
CDR3nt: TGCAGTGCTAGAGTAGGGACAGGGGATGGGAAGACCCAGTACTTC
CDR3aa: CSARVGTGDGKTQYF

d_gene: .
abundance: .
v_gene: TRBV7-9
j_gene: TRBJ2-5
CDR3nt: TGTGCCAGCAGCCACGGGACTCAAGAGACCCAGTACTTC
CDR3aa: CASSHGTQETQYF

d_gene: .
abundance: .
v_gene: TRBV6-1
j_gene: TRBJ2-3
CDR3nt: TGTGCCAGCAGTGAAGGGCCACCCGACACAGATACGCAGTATTTT
CDR3aa: CASSEGPPDTDTQYF

d_gene: .
abundance: many
v_gene: TRBV4-1
j_gene: TRBJ2-5
CDR3nt: TGCGCCAGCAGCCATCCCCAAGAGACCCAGTACTTC
CDR3aa: CASSHPQETQYF

d_gene: .
abundance: many
v_gene: TRBV4-2
j_gene: TRBJ2-3
CDR3nt: TGTGCCAGCAGCCAAGATAGTGGATTCTCCACAGATACGCAGTATTTT
CDR3aa: CASSQDSGFSTDTQYF

d_gene: .
abundance: .
v_gene: TRBV28
j_gene: TRBJ1-4
CDR3nt: TGTGCCAGCAGTTTTTTGCAGGGGTCTAATGAAAAACCGTTTTTT
CDR3aa: CASSFLQGSNEKPFF

d_gene: .
abundance: many
v_gene: TRBV11-3
j_gene: TRBJ2-5
CDR3nt: TGTGCCAGCAGCTCCCGGGACATTTGGGGCCAAGAGACCCAGTACTTC
CDR3aa: CASSSRDIWGQETQYF

d_gene: .
abundance: many
v_gene: TRBV6-2/TRBV6-3
j_gene: TRBJ2-2
CDR3nt: TGTGCCAGCAACGGGTTCAACACCGGGGAGCTGTTTTTT
CDR3aa: CASNGFNTGELFF

d_gene: .
abundance: many
v_gene: TRBV9
j_gene: TRBJ2-2
CDR3nt: TGTGCCAGCAGCGTGGGGGGCGCGAACACCGGGGAGCTGTTTTTT
CDR3aa: CASSVGGANTGELFF

d_gene: TRBD2
abundance: many
v_gene: TRBV2
j_gene: TRBJ2-1
CDR3nt: TGTGCCAGCAGGAACGGCGGGAGTGTCAATGAGCAGTTCTTC
CDR3aa: CASRNGGSVNEQFF

d_gene: TRBD2
abundance: many
v_gene: TRBV7-8
j_gene: TRBJ2-1
CDR3nt: TGTGCCAGCAGCTTATTCGTCGGGGGACTAGCGGGAATCAATGAGCAGTTCTTC
CDR3aa: CASSLFVGGLAGINEQFF

d_gene: TRBD1
abundance: many
v_gene: TRBV6-1
j_gene: TRBJ1-6
CDR3nt: TGTGCCAGCGAGGACAGGGAAAGAGTCTTTAATTCACCCCTCCACTTT
CDR3aa: CASEDRERVFNSPLHF

d_gene: TRBD2
abundance: many
v_gene: TRBV6-7
j_gene: TRBJ2-1
CDR3nt: TGTGCCAGCAGTAATACTAGCGGGCCGTACAATGAGCAGTTCTTC
CDR3aa: CASSNTSGPYNEQFF

d_gene: TRBD2
abundance: many
v_gene: TRBV10-1
j_gene: TRBJ2-3
CDR3nt: TGCGCCAGCAGCTCAGGCCTAGCGGGAACGACAGATACGCAGTATTTT
CDR3aa: CASSSGLAGTTDTQYF

d_gene: .
abundance: many
v_gene: TRBV20-1
j_gene: TRBJ1-2
CDR3nt: TGCAGTGCTAGGGTGTTTGGGGGAAGCTATGGCTACACCTTC
CDR3aa: CSARVFGGSYGYTF

d_gene: .
abundance: many
v_gene: TRBV30
j_gene: TRBJ2-1
CDR3nt: TGTGCCTGGAGTGTCGGGAGTTCTGAGCAGTTCTTC
CDR3aa: CAWSVGSSEQFF

d_gene: TRBD1
abundance: many
v_gene: TRBV5-4
j_gene: TRBJ1-2
CDR3nt: TGTGCCAGCAGCTTGGAGGACAGGGCCTATGGCTACACCTTC
CDR3aa: CASSLEDRAYGYTF

d_gene: .
abundance: .
v_gene: TRBV6-1
j_gene: TRBJ1-5
CDR3nt: TGTGCCAGCAGTGACAGGGCGTATCAGCCCCAGCATTTT
CDR3aa: CASSDRAYQPQHF

d_gene: .
abundance: .
v_gene: TRBV20-1
j_gene: TRBJ2-1
CDR3nt: TGCAGTGCTAGAGGTCGTAGAGATGAGCAGTTCTTC
CDR3aa: CSARGRRDEQFF

d_gene: .
abundance: many
v_gene: TRBV5-1
j_gene: TRBJ2-7
CDR3nt: TGCGCCAGCAGCTCGGACAGGAGGGGGGGAGTTTACGAGCAGTACTTC
CDR3aa: CASSSDRRGGVYEQYF

d_gene: .
abundance: many
v_gene: TRBV19
j_gene: TRBJ2-5
CDR3nt: TGTGCCAGTAGTACTAGGGAGACCCAGTACTTC
CDR3aa: CASSTRETQYF

d_gene: .
abundance: many
v_gene: TRBV10-2
j_gene: TRBJ2-1
CDR3nt: TGCGCCAGCGGAATCAATGAGCAGTTCTTC
CDR3aa: CASGINEQFF

d_gene: .
abundance: many
v_gene: TRBV2
j_gene: TRBJ2-7
CDR3nt: TGTGCCAGCACAGCCTCCTACGAGCAGTACTTC
CDR3aa: CASTASYEQYF

d_gene: TRBD1
abundance: many
v_gene: TRBV5-1
j_gene: TRBJ2-6
CDR3nt: TGCGCCAGCAGCGTCGGACAGGTCTCTGGGGCCAACGTCCTGACTTTC
CDR3aa: CASSVGQVSGANVLTF

d_gene: TRBD2
abundance: few
v_gene: TRBV27
j_gene: TRBJ2-1
CDR3nt: TGTGCCAGCAGTTTGGCGGGAGCGTTTAATGAGCAGTTCTTC
CDR3aa: CASSLAGAFNEQFF

d_gene: .
abundance: .
v_gene: TRBV6-1
j_gene: TRBJ2-2
CDR3nt: TGTGCCAGCACTCGAGGGGCAGGGGCAGTCACCGGGGAGCTGTTTTTT
CDR3aa: CASTRGAGAVTGELFF

d_gene: TRBD1
abundance: .
v_gene: TRBV6-2/TRBV6-3
j_gene: TRBJ2-2
CDR3nt: TGTGCCAGCGTCCGGACAGGGGGAAAAATCAACACCGGGGGGCTGTTTTTT
CDR3aa: CASVRTGGKINTGGLFF

d_gene: TRBD2
abundance: many
v_gene: TRBV24-1
j_gene: TRBJ2-3
CDR3nt: TGTGCCACCAGTGATCCCCAACCGGGACTAGCGGGCCCCACAGATACGCAGTATTTT
CDR3aa: CATSDPQPGLAGPTDTQYF

d_gene: TRBD1
abundance: many
v_gene: TRBV20-1
j_gene: TRBJ2-1
CDR3nt: TGCAGTGCTAGAGACAGGACAGGGGGCCACAATGAGCAGTTCTTC
CDR3aa: CSARDRTGGHNEQFF

d_gene: TRBD1
abundance: .
v_gene: TRBV19
j_gene: TRBJ1-4
CDR3nt: TGTGCCAGTAGTAAGGGACAGGCGTCAACTAATGAAAAACTGTTTTTT
CDR3aa: CASSKGQASTNEKLFF

d_gene: .
abundance: .
v_gene: TRBV5-1
j_gene: TRBJ2-5
CDR3nt: TGCGCCAGCAGCCTGGGGCCCGATGATGAGACCCAGTACTTC
CDR3aa: CASSLGPDDETQYF

d_gene: .
abundance: few
v_gene: TRBV7-9
j_gene: TRBJ2-5
CDR3nt: TGTGCCAGCAGCTCCAGGGGAGAGACCCAGTACTTC
CDR3aa: CASSSRGETQYF